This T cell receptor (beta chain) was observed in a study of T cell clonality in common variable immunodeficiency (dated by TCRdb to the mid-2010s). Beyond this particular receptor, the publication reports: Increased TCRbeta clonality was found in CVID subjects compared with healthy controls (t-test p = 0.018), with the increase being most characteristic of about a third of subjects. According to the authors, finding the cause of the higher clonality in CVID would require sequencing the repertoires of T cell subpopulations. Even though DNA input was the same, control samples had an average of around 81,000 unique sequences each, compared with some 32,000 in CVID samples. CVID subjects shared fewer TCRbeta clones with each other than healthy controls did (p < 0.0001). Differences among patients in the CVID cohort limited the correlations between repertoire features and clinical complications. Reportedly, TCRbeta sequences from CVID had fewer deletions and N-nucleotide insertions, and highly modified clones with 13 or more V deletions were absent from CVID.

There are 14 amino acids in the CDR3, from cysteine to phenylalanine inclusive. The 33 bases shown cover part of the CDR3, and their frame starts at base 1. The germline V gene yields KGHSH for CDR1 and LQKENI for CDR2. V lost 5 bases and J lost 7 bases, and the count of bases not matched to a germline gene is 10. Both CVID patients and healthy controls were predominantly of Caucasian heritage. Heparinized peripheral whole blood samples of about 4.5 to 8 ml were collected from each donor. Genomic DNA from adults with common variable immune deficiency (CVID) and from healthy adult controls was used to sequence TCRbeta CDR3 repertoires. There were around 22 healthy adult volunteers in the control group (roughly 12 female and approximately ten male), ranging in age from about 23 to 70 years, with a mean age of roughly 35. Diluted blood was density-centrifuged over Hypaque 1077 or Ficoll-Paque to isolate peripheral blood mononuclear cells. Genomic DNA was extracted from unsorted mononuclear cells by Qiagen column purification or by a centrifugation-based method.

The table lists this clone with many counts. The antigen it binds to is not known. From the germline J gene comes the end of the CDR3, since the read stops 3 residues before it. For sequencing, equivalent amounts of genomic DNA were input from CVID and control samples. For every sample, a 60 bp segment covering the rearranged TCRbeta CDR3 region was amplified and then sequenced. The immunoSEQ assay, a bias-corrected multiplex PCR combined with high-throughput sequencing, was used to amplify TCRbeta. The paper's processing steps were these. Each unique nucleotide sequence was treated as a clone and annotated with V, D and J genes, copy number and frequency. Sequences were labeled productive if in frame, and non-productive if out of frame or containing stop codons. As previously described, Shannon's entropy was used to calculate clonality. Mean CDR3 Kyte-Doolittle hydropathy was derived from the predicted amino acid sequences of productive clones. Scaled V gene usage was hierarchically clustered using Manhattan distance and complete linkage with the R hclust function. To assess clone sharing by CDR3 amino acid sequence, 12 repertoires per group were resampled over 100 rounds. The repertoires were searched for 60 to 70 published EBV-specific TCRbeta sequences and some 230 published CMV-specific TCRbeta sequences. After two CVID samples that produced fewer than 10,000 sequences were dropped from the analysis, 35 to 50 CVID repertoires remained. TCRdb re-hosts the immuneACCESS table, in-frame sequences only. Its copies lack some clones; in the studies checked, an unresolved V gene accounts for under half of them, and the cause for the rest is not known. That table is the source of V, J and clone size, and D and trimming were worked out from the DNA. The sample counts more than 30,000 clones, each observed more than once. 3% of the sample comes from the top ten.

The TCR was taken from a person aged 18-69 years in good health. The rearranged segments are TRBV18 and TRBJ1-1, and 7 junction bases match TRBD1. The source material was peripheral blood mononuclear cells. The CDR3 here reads CASSSKQGLGEAFF. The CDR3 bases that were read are TGTGCCAGCTCATCAAAACAGGGGCTGGGTGAA.